These T cell receptor beta chains were read from a single sample in a study of T cells in Graves' hyperthyroidism and ophthalmopathy. TCRdb reprocessed the multiplex PCR reads with MiXCR, giving one entry per CDR3 protein. Found here are hundreds of thousands of distinct CDR3 sequences, around 16% of them singletons; the top ten hold roughly 8%. Source material: blood. These receptors were collected from a woman younger than 35 with Graves' hyperthyroidism. Both conserved end residues are part of each CDR3. A D gene is named only where the DNA matches it firmly. Only part of the rows carry a size: once, few, many, or a class if the clone is expanded.

CDR3 protein: CAWSVRGAGLYEQYF; CDR3 DNA: TGTGCCTGGAGTGTACGTGGGGCAGGTCTTTACGAGCAGTACTTC; J gene: TRBJ2-7; D gene: NA; V gene: TRBV30; clone size: NA
CDR3 protein: CASSDPLDSYNSPLHF; CDR3 DNA: TGTGCCAGCAGCGACCCCTTGGACAGTTATAATTCACCCCTCCACTTT; J gene: TRBJ1-6; D gene: NA; V gene: TRBV3-1; clone size: few
CDR3 protein: CSARSSSGGTTDTQYF; CDR3 DNA: TGCAGTGCTAGATCCTCTAGCGGGGGGACCACAGATACGCAGTATTTT; J gene: TRBJ2-3; D gene: TRBD2; V gene: TRBV20-1; clone size: many
CDR3 protein: CSVRKQDTGELFF; CDR3 DNA: TGCAGCGTTAGAAAACAGGACACCGGGGAGCTGTTTTTT; J gene: TRBJ2-2; D gene: NA; V gene: TRBV29-1; clone size: many
CDR3 protein: CASSFGSHTDTQYF; CDR3 DNA: TGTGCCAGCAGTTTCGGCTCCCACACAGATACGCAGTATTTT; J gene: TRBJ2-3; D gene: NA; V gene: TRBV12-3/TRBV12-4; clone size: many
CDR3 protein: CASSESILAGDRTDTQYF; CDR3 DNA: TGCGCCAGCAGTGAGTCGATATTAGCGGGAGACCGCACAGATACGCAGTATTTT; J gene: TRBJ2-3; D gene: TRBD2; V gene: TRBV10-2; clone size: few
CDR3 protein: CAITPGQGAGEQFF; CDR3 DNA: TGTGCCATCACTCCGGGACAGGGGGCAGGTGAGCAGTTCTTC; J gene: TRBJ2-1; D gene: TRBD1; V gene: TRBV10-3; clone size: NA
CDR3 protein: CSVGQGGGSGANVLTF; CDR3 DNA: TGCAGCGTTGGTCAGGGTGGAGGCTCTGGGGCCAACGTCCTGACTTTC; J gene: TRBJ2-6; D gene: NA; V gene: TRBV29-1; clone size: NA
CDR3 protein: CASTISGGIIGYTF; CDR3 DNA: TGTGCCAGTACCATAAGTGGAGGGATTATAGGCTACACCTTC; J gene: TRBJ1-2; D gene: NA; V gene: TRBV19; clone size: NA
CDR3 protein: CAWSRSGLAGTYEQYF; CDR3 DNA: TGTGCCTGGAGCCGTTCCGGACTAGCGGGGACGTACGAGCAGTACTTC; J gene: TRBJ2-7; D gene: TRBD2; V gene: TRBV30; clone size: few
CDR3 protein: CASSLTHEQYF; CDR3 DNA: TGTGCCAGCAGTCTCACCCACGAGCAGTACTTC; J gene: TRBJ2-7; D gene: NA; V gene: TRBV2; clone size: few
CDR3 protein: CASSGTGLDEKLFF; CDR3 DNA: TGTGCCAGCAGCGGGACGGGGTTGGATGAAAAACTGTTTTTT; J gene: TRBJ1-4; D gene: NA; V gene: TRBV7-9; clone size: few
CDR3 protein: CASSLFRDSVRDSYEQYF; CDR3 DNA: TGTGCCAGCAGTTTGTTCCGGGACAGCGTCCGGGACTCCTACGAGCAGTACTTC; J gene: TRBJ2-7; D gene: TRBD1; V gene: TRBV27; clone size: many
CDR3 protein: CASTGVNQPQHF; CDR3 DNA: TGTGCCAGTACAGGAGTCAATCAGCCCCAGCATTTT; J gene: TRBJ1-5; D gene: NA; V gene: TRBV19; clone size: NA
CDR3 protein: CSVSWGLSGQGGYEQYF; CDR3 DNA: TGCAGCGTTTCCTGGGGACTATCAGGCCAAGGAGGATACGAGCAGTACTTC; J gene: TRBJ2-7; D gene: TRBD2; V gene: TRBV29-1; clone size: many
CDR3 protein: CSASGFGNEQFF; CDR3 DNA: TGCAGTGCTAGCGGATTTGGGAATGAGCAGTTCTTC; J gene: TRBJ2-1; D gene: NA; V gene: TRBV20-1; clone size: many
CDR3 protein: CASSLRPSGPYEQYF; CDR3 DNA: TGTGCCAGCAGTCTAAGGCCTAGCGGACCCTACGAGCAGTACTTC; J gene: TRBJ2-7; D gene: TRBD2; V gene: TRBV6-1; clone size: NA
CDR3 protein: CASSKGLAGAEDTQYF; CDR3 DNA: TGTGCCAGCAGTAAGGGACTAGCGGGAGCTGAAGATACGCAGTATTTT; J gene: TRBJ2-3; D gene: TRBD2; V gene: TRBV2; clone size: many
CDR3 protein: CASSLGTGPLHF; CDR3 DNA: TGTGCCAGCAGCTTAGGAACGGGACCCCTCCACTTT; J gene: TRBJ1-6; D gene: NA; V gene: TRBV11-3; clone size: few
CDR3 protein: CASRTSGSEIYEQYF; CDR3 DNA: TGCGCCAGCAGGACTAGCGGGAGTGAGATCTACGAGCAGTACTTC; J gene: TRBJ2-7; D gene: TRBD2; V gene: TRBV5-1; clone size: NA
CDR3 protein: CASSRTSGNYNEQFF; CDR3 DNA: TGTGCCAGCAGCCGGACTAGCGGTAACTACAATGAGCAGTTCTTC; J gene: TRBJ2-1; D gene: TRBD2; V gene: TRBV11-2; clone size: many
CDR3 protein: CASILGTRNAEAFF; CDR3 DNA: TGTGCCAGCATCCTTGGGACCCGAAACGCTGAAGCTTTCTTT; J gene: TRBJ1-1; D gene: NA; V gene: TRBV12-3/TRBV12-4; clone size: NA
CDR3 protein: CASSLAQRELNEQFF; CDR3 DNA: TGCGCCAGCAGCTTGGCCCAGCGGGAGCTTAATGAGCAGTTCTTC; J gene: TRBJ2-1; D gene: TRBD2; V gene: TRBV5-1; clone size: many
CDR3 protein: CASSPYIPSTNEKLFF; CDR3 DNA: TGTGCCAGCAGTCCCTACATACCCTCAACTAATGAAAAACTGTTTTTT; J gene: TRBJ1-4; D gene: NA; V gene: TRBV6-1; clone size: many